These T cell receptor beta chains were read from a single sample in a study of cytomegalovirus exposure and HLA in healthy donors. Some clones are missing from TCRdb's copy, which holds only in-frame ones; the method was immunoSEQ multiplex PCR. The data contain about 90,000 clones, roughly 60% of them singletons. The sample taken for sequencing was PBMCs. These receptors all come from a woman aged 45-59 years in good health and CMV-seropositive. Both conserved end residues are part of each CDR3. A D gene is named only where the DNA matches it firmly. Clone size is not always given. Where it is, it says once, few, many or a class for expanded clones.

DNA: TGTGCCAGCACCCACACGAACACCGGGGAGCTGTTTTTT; CDR3: CASTHTNTGELFF; size: .; D: .; V: TRBV13; J: TRBJ2-2
DNA: TGTGCCAGCAGCTCGGTTTACGGGACAGGGTATGGCTATGGCTACACCTTC; CDR3: CASSSVYGTGYGYGYTF; size: .; D: TRBD1; V: TRBV7-9; J: TRBJ1-2
DNA: TGTGCCAGCAGCTTTGGGGGGATTCCCGGTCCACAGTTCTTC; CDR3: CASSFGGIPGPQFF; size: .; D: .; V: TRBV7-3; J: TRBJ2-1
DNA: TGTGCCTGGAGTCCAGCCGTGGGGCCCGACGGAAAACTGTTTTTT; CDR3: CAWSPAVGPDGKLFF; size: once; D: .; V: TRBV30; J: TRBJ1-4
DNA: TGTGCCTCCGGGGGGTCACGTCAAGTGAGCGCCGGGGAGCTGTTTTTT; CDR3: CASGGSRQVSAGELFF; size: .; D: TRBD2; V: TRBV27; J: TRBJ2-2
DNA: TGTGCCAGCAGCCACTCTTGGACAGGTGAATTGAATGAGCAGTTCTTC; CDR3: CASSHSWTGELNEQFF; size: .; D: TRBD1; V: TRBV5-4; J: TRBJ2-1
DNA: TGCGCCAGCCGGGGGAGCGAGGATCAGCCCCAGCATTTT; CDR3: CASRGSEDQPQHF; size: few; D: .; V: TRBV5-1; J: TRBJ1-5
DNA: TGCGCCAGCAGTTCGGGACAGGGGAATGGCTACACCTTC; CDR3: CASSSGQGNGYTF; size: .; D: TRBD1; V: TRBV5-1; J: TRBJ1-2
DNA: TGTGCCAGCAGCTTAGGCCCCGGGACTAGCGGCGAGGGGGAGCAGTACTTC; CDR3: CASSLGPGTSGEGEQYF; size: .; D: TRBD2; V: TRBV13; J: TRBJ2-7
DNA: TGTGCCAGCAGTTGGAGGGACAGGCATAGCAATCAGCCCCAGCATTTT; CDR3: CASSWRDRHSNQPQHF; size: .; D: TRBD1; V: TRBV28; J: TRBJ1-5
DNA: TGTGCCAGCAGTTCCAGCGGGGTTCTCGTCCATGAGCAGTTCTTC; CDR3: CASSSSGVLVHEQFF; size: .; D: TRBD2; V: TRBV6-5; J: TRBJ2-1
DNA: TGTGCCAGCAGCTTGGTCGGAGAAGGCAACGTCCTGACTTTC; CDR3: CASSLVGEGNVLTF; size: few; D: .; V: TRBV5-4; J: TRBJ2-6
DNA: TGTGCCAGTAGTATACCCTGGGCGGAAAAACTGTTTTTT; CDR3: CASSIPWAEKLFF; size: .; D: .; V: TRBV19; J: TRBJ1-4
DNA: TGTGCCAGCAGTAGGGGTCCCAGCTCCTACGAGCAGTACTTC; CDR3: CASSRGPSSYEQYF; size: .; D: .; V: TRBV6-5; J: TRBJ2-7
DNA: TGTGCCAGCAGCTTGTGGAGGCCCCTAGCCGACGAAATATACAATGAGCAGTTCTTC; CDR3: CASSLWRPLADEIYNEQFF; size: .; D: .; V: TRBV5-6; J: TRBJ2-1
DNA: TGTGCCAGCAGCCCCAGGGGGCGAGGAAACACCATATATTTT; CDR3: CASSPRGRGNTIYF; size: .; D: TRBD1; V: TRBV5-6; J: TRBJ1-3
DNA: TGTGCCAGCAGTGCGGAACGGGACTCTGGAAACACCATATATTTT; CDR3: CASSAERDSGNTIYF; size: .; D: .; V: TRBV2; J: TRBJ1-3
DNA: TGTGCCAGCAGCGTAGGGGGGGGAGATTCACCCCTCCACTTT; CDR3: CASSVGGGDSPLHF; size: .; D: .; V: TRBV9; J: TRBJ1-6
DNA: TGTGCCAGCAGCTTATCCGGGGGGGATCAGCCCCAGCATTTT; CDR3: CASSLSGGDQPQHF; size: .; D: .; V: TRBV7-9; J: TRBJ1-5
DNA: TGTGCCAGCAGTCCGTGGGGGAGGACAGATACGCAGTATTTT; CDR3: CASSPWGRTDTQYF; size: few; D: .; V: TRBV7-8; J: TRBJ2-3
DNA: TGTGCCAGCAGCCCCCAGGCCTCCTCCGCGGCAGGGGCCTATGGCTACACCTTC; CDR3: CASSPQASSAAGAYGYTF; size: .; D: .; V: TRBV4-2; J: TRBJ1-2
DNA: TGTGCCAGCAGCACAGGGGGCTACTATGGCTACACCTTC; CDR3: CASSTGGYYGYTF; size: .; D: TRBD1; V: TRBV5-6; J: TRBJ1-2
DNA: TGTGCCTGGAGTGTGCAGACAGATGAAGCTTTCTTT; CDR3: CAWSVQTDEAFF; size: .; D: .; V: TRBV30; J: TRBJ1-1
DNA: TGTGCCACCAGCAGAGATCGGGGGTCCACTGAAGCTTTCTTT; CDR3: CATSRDRGSTEAFF; size: .; D: .; V: TRBV15; J: TRBJ1-1
DNA: TGTGCCAGCAGCGGGCCTAGCGGGGGGGCCTACAATGAGCAGTTCTTC; CDR3: CASSGPSGGAYNEQFF; size: .; D: TRBD2; V: TRBV9; J: TRBJ2-1
DNA: TGTGCCAGTAGTATCTCTTTGAGTAATAATTCACCCCTCCACTTT; CDR3: CASSISLSNNSPLHF; size: .; D: .; V: TRBV19; J: TRBJ1-6
DNA: TGTGCCAGCAGGGACTACCCCACAGATACGCAGTATTTT; CDR3: CASRDYPTDTQYF; size: .; D: .; V: TRBV2; J: TRBJ2-3
DNA: TGTGCCATCAGTGAGTCGGGGGGGAGGGGGACCACTGAAGCTTTCTTT; CDR3: CAISESGGRGTTEAFF; size: .; D: .; V: TRBV10-3; J: TRBJ1-1
DNA: TGTGCCAGCAGCTTACTAGCGGGCCTCACAGATACGCAGTATTTT; CDR3: CASSLLAGLTDTQYF; size: .; D: TRBD2; V: TRBV11-2; J: TRBJ2-3
DNA: TGTGCCAGCAGCGTCGAGCGGGGGCCCCCCTACACAGATACGCAGTATTTT; CDR3: CASSVERGPPYTDTQYF; size: .; D: TRBD2; V: TRBV7-9; J: TRBJ2-3
DNA: TGTGCCAGCAGCTCGCGACTAGCGGGGGACTACGAGCAGTACTTC; CDR3: CASSSRLAGDYEQYF; size: few; D: TRBD2; V: TRBV7-9; J: TRBJ2-7
DNA: TGTGCCATCAGTGAAAGCGGGGGGCCATTGGATACGCAGTATTTT; CDR3: CAISESGGPLDTQYF; size: .; D: TRBD2; V: TRBV10-3; J: TRBJ2-3
DNA: TGTGCCAGCAGCGTAGATCCCTCCAGCTCCTACAATGAGCAGTTCTTC; CDR3: CASSVDPSSSYNEQFF; size: .; D: .; V: TRBV9; J: TRBJ2-1
DNA: TGTGCCAGTAGTGGCAACAGGGGTGGAAGGTATGGCTACACCTTC; CDR3: CASSGNRGGRYGYTF; size: .; D: TRBD1; V: TRBV19; J: TRBJ1-2
DNA: TGTGCCAGCTCCCCCGAAGGGGTTTACGAGCAGTACTTC; CDR3: CASSPEGVYEQYF; size: many; D: .; V: TRBV6-6; J: TRBJ2-7
DNA: TGTGCCAGCAGCGCTCTAGCGGTAGGCACAGATACGCAGTATTTT; CDR3: CASSALAVGTDTQYF; size: few; D: TRBD2; V: TRBV7-3; J: TRBJ2-3
DNA: TGTGCCAGCAGTTTCCGGACAGGTGAAGCTTTCTTT; CDR3: CASSFRTGEAFF; size: .; D: TRBD1; V: TRBV6-5; J: TRBJ1-1
DNA: TGCGCCAGCAGCTTGGTTACAGACACTGAAGCTTTCTTT; CDR3: CASSLVTDTEAFF; size: once; D: .; V: TRBV5-1; J: TRBJ1-1
DNA: TGTGCCAGCGGTCTGGGGGGGTACGAGCAGTACTTC; CDR3: CASGLGGYEQYF; size: .; D: TRBD2; V: TRBV28; J: TRBJ2-7
DNA: TGTGCCAGCAGCGTACACGACAGCTCTGGAAACACCATATATTTT; CDR3: CASSVHDSSGNTIYF; size: few; D: .; V: TRBV9; J: TRBJ1-3
DNA: TGTGCCACCAGCAGAGACGGGTGGACAGGGGACTCACCCCTCCACTTT; CDR3: CATSRDGWTGDSPLHF; size: .; D: TRBD1; V: TRBV15; J: TRBJ1-6
DNA: TGTGCCATCAGTGAGTCGATAACGGCAGGGGCCCTCTACGAGCAGTACTTC; CDR3: CAISESITAGALYEQYF; size: .; D: .; V: TRBV10-3; J: TRBJ2-7
DNA: TGCGCCAGCAGCTCCAGCGGGTCCGGGGATACGCAGTATTTT; CDR3: CASSSSGSGDTQYF; size: .; D: .; V: TRBV5-1; J: TRBJ2-3
DNA: TGTGCCAGCAGCTTAGGAGAGACAATGAACACTGAAGCTTTCTTT; CDR3: CASSLGETMNTEAFF; size: .; D: .; V: TRBV7-9; J: TRBJ1-1
DNA: TGTGCCAGCAGTCGTTCGAGGGTAGCGGGTGGGACCCAGTACTTC; CDR3: CASSRSRVAGGTQYF; size: .; D: TRBD2; V: TRBV7-7; J: TRBJ2-5